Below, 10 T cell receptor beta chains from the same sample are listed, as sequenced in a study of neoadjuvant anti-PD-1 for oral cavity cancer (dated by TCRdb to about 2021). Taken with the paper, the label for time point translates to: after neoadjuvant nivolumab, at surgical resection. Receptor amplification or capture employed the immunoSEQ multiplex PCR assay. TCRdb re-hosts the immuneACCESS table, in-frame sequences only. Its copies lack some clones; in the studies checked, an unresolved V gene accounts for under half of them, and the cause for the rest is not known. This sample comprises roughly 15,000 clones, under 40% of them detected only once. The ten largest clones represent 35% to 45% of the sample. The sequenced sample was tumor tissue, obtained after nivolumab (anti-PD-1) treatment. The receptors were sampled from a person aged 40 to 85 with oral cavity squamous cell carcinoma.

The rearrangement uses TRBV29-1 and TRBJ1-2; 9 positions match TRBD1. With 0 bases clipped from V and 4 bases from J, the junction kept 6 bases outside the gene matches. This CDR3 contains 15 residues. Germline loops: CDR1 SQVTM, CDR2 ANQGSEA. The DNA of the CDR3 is TGCAGCGTTGAAGATCTGGGACAGGGTGGCTATGGCTACACCTTC. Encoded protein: CSVEDLGQGGYGYTF.

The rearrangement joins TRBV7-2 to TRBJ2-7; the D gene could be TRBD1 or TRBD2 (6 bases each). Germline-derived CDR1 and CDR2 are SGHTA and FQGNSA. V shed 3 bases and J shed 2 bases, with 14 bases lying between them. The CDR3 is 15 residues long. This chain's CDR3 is CASSFGGQGTYEQYF. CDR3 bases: TGTGCCAGCAGCTTCGGGGGTCAGGGGACCTACGAGCAGTACTTC.

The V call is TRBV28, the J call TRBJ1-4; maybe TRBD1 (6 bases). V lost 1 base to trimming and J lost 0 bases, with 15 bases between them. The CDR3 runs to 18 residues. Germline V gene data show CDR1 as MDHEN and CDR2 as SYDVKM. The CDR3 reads CASSLSKWTEATNEKLFF. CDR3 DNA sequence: TGTGCCAGCAGTTTATCTAAATGGACAGAAGCAACTAATGAAAAACTGTTTTTT.

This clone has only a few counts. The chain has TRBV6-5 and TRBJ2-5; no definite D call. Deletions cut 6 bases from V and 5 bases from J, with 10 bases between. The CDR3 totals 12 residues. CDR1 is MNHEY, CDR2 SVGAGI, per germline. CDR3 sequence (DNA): TGTGCCAGCAGCAGATTTGGGGAGACCCAGTACTTC. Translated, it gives CASSRFGETQYF.

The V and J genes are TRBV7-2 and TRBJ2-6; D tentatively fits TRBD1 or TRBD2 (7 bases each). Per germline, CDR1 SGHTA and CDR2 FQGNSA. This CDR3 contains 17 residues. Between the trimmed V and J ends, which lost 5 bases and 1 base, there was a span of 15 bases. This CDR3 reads CASSPRGGPSGANVLTF. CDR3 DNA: TGTGCCAGCAGCCCCAGGGGGGGCCCATCTGGGGCCAACGTCCTGACTTTC.

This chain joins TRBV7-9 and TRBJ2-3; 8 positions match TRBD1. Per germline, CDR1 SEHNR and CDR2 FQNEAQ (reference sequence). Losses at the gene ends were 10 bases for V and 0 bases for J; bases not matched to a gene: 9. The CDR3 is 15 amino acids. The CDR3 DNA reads TGTGCCAACACCAGGGGGCAGGGGAGCACAGATACGCAGTATTTT. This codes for CANTRGQGSTDTQYF.

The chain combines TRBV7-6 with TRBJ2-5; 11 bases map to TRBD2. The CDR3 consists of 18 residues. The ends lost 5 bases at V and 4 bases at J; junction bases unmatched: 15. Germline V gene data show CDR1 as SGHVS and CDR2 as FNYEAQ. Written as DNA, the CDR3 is TGTGCCAGCAGCGAAGCCGAGCGACTAGCGGGGTTTGCAGAGACCCAGTACTTC. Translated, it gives CASSEAERLAGFAETQYF.

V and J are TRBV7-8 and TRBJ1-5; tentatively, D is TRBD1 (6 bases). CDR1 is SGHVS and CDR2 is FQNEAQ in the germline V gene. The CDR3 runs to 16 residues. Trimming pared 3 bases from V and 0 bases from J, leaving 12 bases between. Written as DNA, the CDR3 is TGTGCCAGCAGCTTCGGGACAATCTATAGCAATCAGCCCCAGCATTTT. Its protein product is CASSFGTIYSNQPQHF.

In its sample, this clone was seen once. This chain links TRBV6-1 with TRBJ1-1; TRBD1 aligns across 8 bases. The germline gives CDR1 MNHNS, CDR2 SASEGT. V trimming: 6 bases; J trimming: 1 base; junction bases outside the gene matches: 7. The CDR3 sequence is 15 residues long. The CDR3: CASRLQGVPNTEAFF. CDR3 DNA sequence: TGTGCCAGCAGATTACAGGGGGTGCCGAACACTGAAGCTTTCTTT.

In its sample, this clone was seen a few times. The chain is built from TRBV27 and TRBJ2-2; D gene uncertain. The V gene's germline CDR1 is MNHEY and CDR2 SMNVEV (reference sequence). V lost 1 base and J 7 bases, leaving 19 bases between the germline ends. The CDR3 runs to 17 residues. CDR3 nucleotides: TGTGCCAGCAGTTTATTTCCCCCCGCACACACCGGCGGGGAGCTGTTTTTT. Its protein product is CASSLFPPAHTGGELFF.